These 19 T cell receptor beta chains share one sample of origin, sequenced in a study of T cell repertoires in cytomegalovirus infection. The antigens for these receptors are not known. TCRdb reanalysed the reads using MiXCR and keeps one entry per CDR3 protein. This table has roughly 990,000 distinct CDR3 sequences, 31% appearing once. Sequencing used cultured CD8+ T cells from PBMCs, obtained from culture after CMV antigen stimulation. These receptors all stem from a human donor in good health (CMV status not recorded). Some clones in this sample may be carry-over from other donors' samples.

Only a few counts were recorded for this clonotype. The CDR3: CASSEWDYSNQPQHF. CDR3 nucleotide sequence: TGTGCCAGCAGTGAGTGGGATTATAGCAATCAGCCCCAGCATTTT. This chain links TRBV6-1 with TRBJ1-5; no firm D call. Per the germline V gene, CDR1 is MNHNS and CDR2 is SASEGT. The CDR3 sequence is 15 residues long. Trimming shortened V by 3 bases and J by 0 bases, and 9 bases separated the two germline ends.

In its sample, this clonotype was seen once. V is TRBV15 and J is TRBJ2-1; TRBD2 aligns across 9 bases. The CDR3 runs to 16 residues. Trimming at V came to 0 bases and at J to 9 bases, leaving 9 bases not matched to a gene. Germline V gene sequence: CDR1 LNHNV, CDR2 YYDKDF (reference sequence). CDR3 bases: TGTGCCACCAGCAGAGATGGCGGGGGGGCCCCTCCTGAGCAGTTCTTC. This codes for CATSRDGGGAPPEQFF.

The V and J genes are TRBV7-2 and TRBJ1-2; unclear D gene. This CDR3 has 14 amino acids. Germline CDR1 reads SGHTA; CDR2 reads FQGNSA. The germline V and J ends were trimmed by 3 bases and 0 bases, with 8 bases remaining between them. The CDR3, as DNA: TGTGCCAGCAGCTTTCTAGTGTCTAACTATGGCTACACCTTC. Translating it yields CASSFLVSNYGYTF.

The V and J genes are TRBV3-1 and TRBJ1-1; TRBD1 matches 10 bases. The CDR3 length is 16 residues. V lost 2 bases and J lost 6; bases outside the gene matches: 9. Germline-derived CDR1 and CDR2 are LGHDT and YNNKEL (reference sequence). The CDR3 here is CASSQQAGQGFSEAFF. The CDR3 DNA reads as TGTGCCAGCAGCCAACAAGCGGGACAGGGGTTCTCTGAAGCTTTCTTT.

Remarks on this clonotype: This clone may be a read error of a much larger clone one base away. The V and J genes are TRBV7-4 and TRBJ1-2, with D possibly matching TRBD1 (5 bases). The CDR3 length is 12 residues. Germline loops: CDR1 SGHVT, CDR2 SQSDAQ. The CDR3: CASSLGGNGCTF. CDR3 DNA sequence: TGTGCCAGCAGCTTAGGGGGGAATGGCTGCACCTTC. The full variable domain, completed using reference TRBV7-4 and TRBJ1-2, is GAGVSQSPRYKVAKRGRDVALRCDSISGHVTLYWYRQTLGQGSEVLTYSQSDAQRDKSGRPSGRFSAERPERSVSTLKIQRTEQGDSAVYLCASSLGGNGCTFGSGTRLTVV.

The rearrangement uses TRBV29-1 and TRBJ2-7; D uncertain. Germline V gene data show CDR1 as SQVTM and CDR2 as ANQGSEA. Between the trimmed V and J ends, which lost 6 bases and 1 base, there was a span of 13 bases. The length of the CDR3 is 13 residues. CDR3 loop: CSVLRYDSYEQYF. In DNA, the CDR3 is TGCAGCGTACTACGATACGATTCCTACGAGCAGTACTTC.

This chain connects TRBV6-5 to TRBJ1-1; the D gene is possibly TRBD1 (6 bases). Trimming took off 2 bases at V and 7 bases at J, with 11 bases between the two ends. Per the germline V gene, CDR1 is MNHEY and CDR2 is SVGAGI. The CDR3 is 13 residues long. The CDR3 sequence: CASSYQGQVEAFF. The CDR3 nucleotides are TGTGCCAGCAGTTACCAGGGACAAGTTGAAGCTTTCTTT.

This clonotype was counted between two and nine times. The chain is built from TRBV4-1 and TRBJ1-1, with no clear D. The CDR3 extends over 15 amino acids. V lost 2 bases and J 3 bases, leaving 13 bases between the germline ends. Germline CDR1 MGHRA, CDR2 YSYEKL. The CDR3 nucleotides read TGCGCCAGCAGCCAAAGTTGGGGATCGGACACTGAAGCTTTCTTT. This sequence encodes CASSQSWGSDTEAFF.

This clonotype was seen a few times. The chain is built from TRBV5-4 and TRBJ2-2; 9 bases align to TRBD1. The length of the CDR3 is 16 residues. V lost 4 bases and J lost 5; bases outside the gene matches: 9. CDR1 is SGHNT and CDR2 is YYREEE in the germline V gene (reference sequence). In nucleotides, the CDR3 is TGTGCCAGCAGCCTAGCGGACAGGGGCTGGACCGGGGAGCTGTTTTTT. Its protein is CASSLADRGWTGELFF.

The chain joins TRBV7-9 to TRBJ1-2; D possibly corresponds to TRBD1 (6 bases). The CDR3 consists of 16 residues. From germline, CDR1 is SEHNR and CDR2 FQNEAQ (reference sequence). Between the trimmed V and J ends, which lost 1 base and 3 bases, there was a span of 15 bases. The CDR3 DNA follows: TGTGCCAGCAGCTTAGGTCCTGCGGGGGCTGACTATGGCTACACCTTC. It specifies CASSLGPAGADYGYTF.

Written as DNA, the CDR3 is TGTGCCAGCAGCCAACTACTAGCGGGGGACACCGGGGAGCTGTTTTTT. This translates into CASSQLLAGDTGELFF. The gene calls are TRBV9 and TRBJ2-2; 11 nucleotides match TRBD2. Germline CDR1 is SGDLS and CDR2 is YYNGEE. This CDR3 region has 16 residues. With V trimmed by 4 bases and J by 3 bases, 5 bases remained unmatched.

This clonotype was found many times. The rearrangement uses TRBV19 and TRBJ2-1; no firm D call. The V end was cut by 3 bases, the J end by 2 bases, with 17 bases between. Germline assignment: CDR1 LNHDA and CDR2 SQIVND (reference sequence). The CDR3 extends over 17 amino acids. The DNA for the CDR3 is TGTGCCAGTAGTATCCCCGACATCGGGCGCCCCTACAATGAGCAGTTCTTC. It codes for CASSIPDIGRPYNEQFF. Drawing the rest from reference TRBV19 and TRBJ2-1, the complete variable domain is DGGITQSPKYLFRKEGQNVTLSCEQNLNHDAMYWYRQDPGQGLRLIYYSQIVNDFQKGDIAEGYSVSREKKESFPLTVTSAQKNPTAFYLCASSIPDIGRPYNEQFFGPGTRLTVL.

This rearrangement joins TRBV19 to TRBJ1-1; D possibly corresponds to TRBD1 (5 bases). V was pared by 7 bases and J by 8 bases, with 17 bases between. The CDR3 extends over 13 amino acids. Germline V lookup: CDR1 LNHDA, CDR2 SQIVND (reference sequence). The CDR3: CASIRIGADEAFF. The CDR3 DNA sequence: TGTGCCAGTATCCGTATTGGGGCAGACGAAGCTTTCTTT.

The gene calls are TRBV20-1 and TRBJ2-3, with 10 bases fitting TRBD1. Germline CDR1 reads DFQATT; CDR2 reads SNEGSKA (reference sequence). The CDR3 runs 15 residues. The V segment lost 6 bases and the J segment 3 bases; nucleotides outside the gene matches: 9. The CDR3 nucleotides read TGCAGTGCCCTGGACAGGGGGATTAGAACAGATACGCAGTATTTT. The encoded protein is CSALDRGIRTDTQYF.

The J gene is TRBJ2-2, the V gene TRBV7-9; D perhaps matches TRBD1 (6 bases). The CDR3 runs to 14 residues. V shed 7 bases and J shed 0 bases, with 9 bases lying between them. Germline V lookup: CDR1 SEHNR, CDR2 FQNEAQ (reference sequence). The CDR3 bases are TGTGCCAGCAAGAACAGGGCGAACACCGGGGAGCTGTTTTTT. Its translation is CASKNRANTGELFF.

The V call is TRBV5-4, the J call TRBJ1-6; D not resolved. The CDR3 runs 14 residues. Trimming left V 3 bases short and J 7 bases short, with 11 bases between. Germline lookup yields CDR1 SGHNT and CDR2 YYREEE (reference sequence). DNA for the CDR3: TGTGCCAGCAGCTCGGAACAGAGGAATTCACCCCTCCACTTT. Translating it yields CASSSEQRNSPLHF.

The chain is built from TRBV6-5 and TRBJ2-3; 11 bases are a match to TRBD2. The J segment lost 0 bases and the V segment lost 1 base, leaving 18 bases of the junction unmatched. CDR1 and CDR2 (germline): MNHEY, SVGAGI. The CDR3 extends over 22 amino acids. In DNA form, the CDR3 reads TGTGCCAGCAGTTACTTTAGCGGGGGGGGCCGGGGGACCGGTCCTAGCACAGATACGCAGTATTTT. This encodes CASSYFSGGGRGTGPSTDTQYF.

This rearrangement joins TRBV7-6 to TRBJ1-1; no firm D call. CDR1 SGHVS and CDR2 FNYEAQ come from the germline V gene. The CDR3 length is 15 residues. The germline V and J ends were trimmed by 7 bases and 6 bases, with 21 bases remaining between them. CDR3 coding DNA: TGTGCCAGCACCTCGTCTATCCCCAGTCGCGCTGAAGCTTTCTTT. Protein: CASTSSIPSRAEAFF.

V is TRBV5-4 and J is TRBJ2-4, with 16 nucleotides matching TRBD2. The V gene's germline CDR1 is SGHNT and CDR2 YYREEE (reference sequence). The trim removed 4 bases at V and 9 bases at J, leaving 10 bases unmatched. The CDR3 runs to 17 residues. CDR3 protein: CASSLGLAGGPPIIQYF. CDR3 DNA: TGTGCCAGCAGCCTGGGACTAGCGGGGGGGCCACCCATCATTCAGTACTTC.